The 23 T cell receptor beta chains given below trace back to one sample, sequenced in a study of T-cell memory formation after mild COVID-19. Via MiXCR, TCRdb re-called the 5' RACE reads, giving one row per CDR3 protein. Of under 250,000 distinct CDR3 sequences in the sample, around 25% were seen once. Sequencing used PBMCs or a T cell subset sorted from them (not recorded which). All receptors come from an adult woman who had mild COVID-19 (a few samples of this study predate the infection). Cell type and time point are not known.

The chain recombines TRBV12-3 or TRBV12-4 with TRBJ1-1; 10 bases match TRBD1. V was pared by 3 bases and J by 0 bases, with 16 bases of the junction left unmatched. CDR3 length: 20 amino acids. The CDR3 nucleotides read TGTGCCAGCAGTTTTCTTAGGGGCGGGACAGGGGATCTCGTGAACACTGAAGCTTTCTTT. Its protein is CASSFLRGGTGDLVNTEAFF.

The gene calls are TRBV9 and TRBJ2-7; D is undetermined. The V end lost 0 bases, the J end lost 1 base, and 11 bases lay between the germline ends. The V gene's germline CDR1 is SGDLS and CDR2 YYNGEE. There are 15 residues in the CDR3. CDR3: CASSVGVKPSYEQYF. The CDR3 DNA reads TGTGCCAGCAGCGTAGGTGTAAAGCCATCCTACGAGCAGTACTTC.

The chain links TRBV4-2 to TRBJ1-2; D unclear. With 1 base removed from V and 1 base from J, the gap between germline ends came to 7 bases. The germline V gene has CDR1 LGHNA and CDR2 YNFKEQ. The CDR3 has 14 amino acids. Written as DNA, the CDR3 is TGTGCCAGCAGCCAAGGGCACGGTAACTATGGCTACACCTTC. Its translation is CASSQGHGNYGYTF.

The rearrangement joins TRBV7-2 to TRBJ2-7; 9 bases map to TRBD1. This CDR3 spans 17 amino acids. J lost 3 bases, V lost 3 bases, and 12 bases had no gene match. Germline V gene lookup returns CDR1 SGHTA and CDR2 FQGNSA. CDR3 residues: CASSLRNPGQGNYEQYF. The CDR3 DNA reads TGTGCCAGCAGCTTGAGGAACCCGGGACAGGGAAACTACGAGCAGTACTTC. The whole variable domain, remainder taken from reference TRBV7-2 and TRBJ2-7, is GAGVSQSPSNKVTEKGKDVELRCDPISGHTALYWYRQSLGQGLEFLIYFQGNSAPDKSGLPSDRFSAERTGGSVSTLTIQRTQQEDSAVYLCASSLRNPGQGNYEQYFGPGTRLTVT.

The chain combines TRBV29-1 with TRBJ1-2, with D uncertain. Germline-derived CDR1 and CDR2 are SQVTM and ANQGSEA. This CDR3 has 13 residues. The germline V and J ends were trimmed by 0 bases and 8 bases, with 13 bases remaining between them. The CDR3: CSVEEGLGYGYTF. The CDR3 DNA is TGCAGCGTTGAAGAGGGTCTGGGCTACGGCTACACCTTC. The full variable domain, rest sourced from reference TRBV29-1 and TRBJ1-2, is SAVISQKPSRDICQRGTSLTIQCQVDSQVTMMFWYRQQPGQSLTLIATANQGSEATYESGFVIDKFPISRPNLTFSTLTVSNMSPEDSSIYLCSVEEGLGYGYTFGSGTRLTVV.

The chain couples TRBV6-1 to TRBJ1-2; D is unclear. The CDR3 has 13 amino acids. Germline values: CDR1 MNHNS, CDR2 SASEGT. Trimming pared 6 bases from V and 0 bases from J, leaving 8 bases between. The CDR3 loop reads CASRLLANYGYTF. The CDR3 DNA is TGTGCCAGCAGGCTATTAGCTAACTATGGCTACACCTTC.

This clonotype was seen a few times. This sequence joins TRBV5-1 and TRBJ1-5, with D unclear. The germline gives CDR1 SGHRS, CDR2 YFSETQ. Trimming stripped 0 bases from V and 0 bases from J, with 4 bases between. The CDR3 covers 14 residues. The CDR3 DNA follows: TGCGCCAGCAGCTTGGACAGTAGCAATCAGCCCCAGCATTTT. It specifies CASSLDSSNQPQHF.

The CDR3 sequence is CSARDVQRTEAFF. Written as DNA, the CDR3 is TGCAGTGCTAGAGATGTCCAGAGGACTGAAGCTTTCTTT. This chain links TRBV20-1 with TRBJ1-1; D is undetermined. Trimming pared 0 bases from V and 5 bases from J, leaving 10 bases between. The germline CDR1 and CDR2 sequences are DFQATT and SNEGSKA (reference sequence). The CDR3 length is 13 residues.

The chain couples TRBV12-3 or TRBV12-4 to TRBJ1-5; no clear D. This CDR3 has 17 residues. The V end lost 0 bases, the J end lost 0 bases, and 12 bases lay between the germline ends. The CDR3 bases are TGTGCCAGCAGTTTAGCGGCAGCCTCAAATAGCAATCAGCCCCAGCATTTT. Protein: CASSLAAASNSNQPQHF.

This clonotype was found a few times. The rearrangement uses TRBV12-3 or TRBV12-4 and TRBJ2-7; 7 nucleotides align to TRBD1. CDR3 length: 12 residues. With 3 bases clipped from V and 10 bases from J, the junction kept 6 bases outside the gene matches. CDR3 in amino acids: CASSFHRGPQYF. CDR3 nucleotide sequence: TGTGCCAGCAGTTTCCACAGGGGCCCCCAGTACTTC.

V usage is TRBV12-3 or TRBV12-4 and J usage is TRBJ2-1, with D unresolved. The CDR3 loop spans 14 amino acids. V was cut by 2 bases and J by 6 bases, with 11 bases left in between. The CDR3 DNA sequence: TGTGCCAGCAGTTTACTGGTAGGCCCCAATGAGCAGTTCTTC. This codes for CASSLLVGPNEQFF.

V gene TRBV7-9 combines with J gene TRBJ2-2; TRBD2 might be the D (6 bases). Germline V gives CDR1 SEHNR, CDR2 FQNEAQ (reference sequence). The CDR3 loop spans 15 amino acids. Trimming cost V 2 bases and J 0 bases, with 7 bases left between them. The CDR3 loop reads CASSLTSPNTGELFF. The CDR3 coding sequence is TGTGCCAGCAGCTTAACTAGCCCGAACACCGGGGAGCTGTTTTTT.

The rearrangement links TRBV6-1 to TRBJ1-4, with 8 bases identical to TRBD1. Germline lookup yields CDR1 MNHNS and CDR2 SASEGT. After removal of 7 bases from V and 0 bases from J, the junction contained 1 base not matched to a gene. This CDR3 is built from 14 residues. CDR3 sequence reads: CASKTGATNEKLFF. CDR3 in DNA: TGTGCCAGCAAGACAGGGGCAACTAATGAAAAACTGTTTTTT.

The chain uses TRBV10-3 and TRBJ2-2; D not certain. This CDR3 is 13 amino acids long. Germline loops: CDR1 ENHRY, CDR2 SYGVKD. Trimming cost V 4 bases and J 2 bases, with 5 bases left between them. CDR3 in amino acids: CAISGLNTGELFF. The CDR3 DNA is TGTGCCATCAGTGGACTCAACACCGGGGAGCTGTTTTTT.

This clonotype was detected a few times. This CDR3 is CASSGGTSDLSTDTQYF. As DNA, the CDR3 is TGTGCCAGCAGCGGAGGGACTTCCGACCTTAGCACAGATACGCAGTATTTT. V and J are TRBV7-3 and TRBJ2-3; D may be TRBD2 (6 bases). The V gene's germline CDR1 is SGHTA and CDR2 FQGTGA. This CDR3 region has 17 residues. The V and J ends lost 5 bases and 0 bases respectively, with 18 bases between them.

The chain recombines TRBV27 with TRBJ1-1, with D possibly TRBD1 on 5 matching bases. The germline V and J ends were trimmed by 6 bases and 1 base, with 18 bases remaining between them. CDR3 length equals 16 residues. Per germline, CDR1 MNHEY and CDR2 SMNVEV (reference sequence). The CDR3 sequence: CASSFRGVAPNTEAFF. For the CDR3, the DNA is TGTGCCAGCAGCTTTCGAGGGGTGGCCCCGAACACTGAAGCTTTCTTT.

This clonotype turned up a few times. J is TRBJ2-2 and V is TRBV4-1, with 7 bases lining up with TRBD1. Per germline, CDR1 MGHRA and CDR2 YSYEKL. The CDR3 runs to 16 residues. J lost 5 bases, V lost 4 bases, and 10 bases had no gene match. The chain's CDR3 is CASSRKTGQRTGELFF. CDR3 nucleotide sequence: TGCGCCAGCAGCCGCAAGACGGGACAGAGGACCGGGGAGCTGTTTTTT.

This chain uses TRBV9 with TRBJ2-1, with D tentatively TRBD1 or TRBD2 (5 bases each). The V gene's germline CDR1 is SGDLS and CDR2 YYNGEE. The CDR3 sequence is 15 residues long. Trimming cost V 3 bases and J 8 bases, with 18 bases left between them. CDR3 coding DNA: TGTGCCAGCAGCGCTCAGGAGCAGGGAGTTGATGAGCAGTTCTTC. It codes for CASSAQEQGVDEQFF.

V and J are TRBV5-1 and TRBJ2-4, with D perhaps assigned TRBD1 or TRBD2 (5 bases each). The V gene's germline CDR1 is SGHRS and CDR2 YFSETQ. V lost 4 bases, J lost 0 bases, and 14 bases lay in between. The CDR3 is 16 residues long. CDR3 nucleotide sequence: TGCGCCAGCAGCCTCGAAATGGGGGTAGCCAAAAACATTCAGTACTTC. As protein: CASSLEMGVAKNIQYF. Full variable domain (rest looked up from reference TRBV5-1 and TRBJ2-4): KAGVTQTPRYLIKTRGQQVTLSCSPISGHRSVSWYQQTPGQGLQFLFEYFSETQRNKGNFPGRFSGRQFSNSRSEMNVSTLELGDSALYLCASSLEMGVAKNIQYFGAGTRLSVL.

The chain recombines TRBV12-3 or TRBV12-4 with TRBJ2-1; 8 bases agree with TRBD1. V lost 6 bases, J lost 10 bases, and 14 bases stayed unmatched. The CDR3 has 15 amino acids. CDR3 residues: CASSSGGSWTGEQFF. CDR3 coding DNA: TGTGCCAGCAGCTCAGGGGGCAGCTGGACAGGGGAGCAGTTCTTC.

The rearrangement uses TRBV7-9 and TRBJ1-1; 7 nucleotides match TRBD1. CDR3 length: 16 amino acids. The ends lost 4 bases at V and 1 base at J; junction bases unmatched: 9. Germline V gene lookup returns CDR1 SEHNR and CDR2 FQNEAQ (reference sequence). CDR3 DNA: TGTGCCAGCAGCTCCAATGACAGGGACGGGAACACTGAAGCTTTCTTT. It translates to CASSSNDRDGNTEAFF. Filled out from reference TRBV7-9 and TRBJ1-1, the complete variable domain reads DTGVSQNPRHKITKRGQNVTFRCDPISEHNRLYWYRQTLGQGPEFLTYFQNEAQLEKSRLLSDRFSAERPKGSFSTLEIQRTEQGDSAMYLCASSSNDRDGNTEAFFGQGTRLTVV.

J is TRBJ1-1 and V is TRBV6-6, with D possibly matching TRBD1 (5 bases). CDR1 is MNHNY and CDR2 is SVGAGI in the germline V gene (reference sequence). CDR3 length equals 14 residues. V lost 7 bases, J lost 1 base, and 13 bases lay in between. CDR3 DNA sequence: TGTGCCAGCACCCCTCGGGACCGGAACACTGAAGCTTTCTTT. Translated: CASTPRDRNTEAFF.

The rearrangement uses TRBV10-3 and TRBJ1-4, with D perhaps TRBD1 (6 bases). This CDR3 contains 17 residues. The germline V gene encodes CDR1 ENHRY and CDR2 SYGVKD. Deletions cut 2 bases from V and 0 bases from J, with 13 bases between. The CDR3 nucleotides read TGTGCCATCAGTGAGGGGGGACACCTCTCAACTAATGAAAAACTGTTTTTT. Encoded protein: CAISEGGHLSTNEKLFF.